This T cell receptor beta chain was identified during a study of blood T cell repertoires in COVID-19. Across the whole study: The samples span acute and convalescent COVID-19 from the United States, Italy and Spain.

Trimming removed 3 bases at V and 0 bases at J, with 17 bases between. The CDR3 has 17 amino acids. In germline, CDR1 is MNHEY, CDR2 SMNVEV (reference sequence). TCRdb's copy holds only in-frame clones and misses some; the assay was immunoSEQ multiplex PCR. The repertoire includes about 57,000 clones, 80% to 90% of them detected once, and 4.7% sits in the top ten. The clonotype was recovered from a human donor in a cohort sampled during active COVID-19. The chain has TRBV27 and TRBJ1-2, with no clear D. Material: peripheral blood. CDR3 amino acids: CASSFPNQEYSNYGYTF. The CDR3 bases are TGTGCCAGCAGTTTCCCCAACCAAGAATACTCTAACTATGGCTACACCTTC.